Below are 23 T cell receptor beta chains sequenced from a single sample in a study of blood T cells in healthy people across ages. Alongside a J-beta primer mix, a sample-barcoded 5' primer served in a second PCR lasting about 7 to 12 cycles. TCRdb used MiXCR to reprocess the 5' RACE reads, holding one entry per CDR3 protein. The profile shows 800,000 to 950,000 distinct CDR3 sequences, approximately 49% of them singletons. Sequencing used blood. Source of these receptors: a young man in good health.

This chain links TRBV10-3 with TRBJ2-7; TRBD1 agrees at 9 bases. There are 14 residues in the CDR3. Germline V gene data show CDR1 as ENHRY and CDR2 as SYGVKD. V trimming: 8 bases; J trimming: 2 bases; junction bases outside the gene matches: 7. The CDR3 is CAILRDRGAYEQYF. CDR3 nucleotide sequence: TGTGCCATCCTCCGAGACAGGGGGGCCTACGAGCAGTACTTC.

This chain connects TRBV7-2 to TRBJ2-3; D possibly matches TRBD1 or TRBD2 (6 bases each). CDR3 length: 17 amino acids. Per the germline V gene, CDR1 is SGHTA and CDR2 is FQGNSA. V lost 7 bases to trimming and J lost 5 bases, with 25 bases between them. The CDR3 DNA reads TGTGCCAGCATTGGAGGGTCGGGGGCCCCCTGGCAAGATACGCAGTATTTT. It specifies CASIGGSGAPWQDTQYF.

This chain uses TRBV4-2 with TRBJ2-1; 7 bases map to TRBD2. The J call may be in error: the DNA end matches TRBJ2-7 better. Germline assignment: CDR1 LGHNA and CDR2 YNFKEQ. The CDR3 has 14 residues. The CDR3 DNA is TGTGCCAGCAGCCAAACTAGCGAGTACAATGAGCAGTACTTC. This codes for CASSQTSEYNEQYF.

This chain connects TRBV25-1 to TRBJ2-2; a possible D gene is TRBD1 (6 bases). The ends were cut back, 8 bases at V and 6 bases at J, with 16 bases in the middle. The length of the CDR3 is 14 residues. The germline V gene encodes CDR1 MGHDK and CDR2 SYGVNS. The CDR3 coding sequence is TGTGCCAGCCGTTTAAACAGGGAACCCGGGGAGCTGTTTTTT. Translated, it gives CASRLNREPGELFF. Complete variable domain (other parts from reference TRBV25-1 and TRBJ2-2): EADIYQTPRYLVIGTGKKITLECSQTMGHDKMYWYQQDPGMELHLIHYSYGVNSTEKGDLSSESTVSRIRTEHFPLTLESARPSHTSQYLCASRLNREPGELFFGEGSRLTVL.

This chain joins TRBV27 and TRBJ2-1; D gene unclear. This CDR3 region has 12 residues. Trimming took 6 bases from V and 6 from J, leaving 9 bases between them. CDR1 is MNHEY, CDR2 SMNVEV, per germline (reference sequence). As DNA, the CDR3 is TGTGCCAGCAGGCGAGCCATCAATGAGCAGTTCTTC. It specifies CASRRAINEQFF.

The chain couples TRBV7-8 to TRBJ1-4; no reliable D call. This CDR3 is 13 amino acids long. The ends were cut back, 8 bases at V and 2 bases at J, with 9 bases in the middle. Germline CDR1 SGHVS, CDR2 FQNEAQ. The chain's CDR3 is CASARDTNEKLFF. As DNA, the CDR3 is TGTGCCAGCGCAAGGGATACTAATGAAAAACTGTTTTTT.

The chain uses TRBV28 and TRBJ2-7; D possibly corresponds to TRBD2 (5 bases). The CDR3 sequence is 15 residues long. Between the trimmed V and J ends, which lost 4 bases and 0 bases, there was a span of 13 bases. Germline CDR1 and CDR2: MDHEN and SYDVKM. The CDR3 nucleotides read TGTGCCAGCAGTTCACCGGGGAGTGACTCCTACGAGCAGTACTTC. Translating gives CASSSPGSDSYEQYF.

Ten or more counts support this clonotype. The V call is TRBV7-9, the J call TRBJ2-1; weak D call: TRBD2 (6 bases). The CDR3 is made up of 13 amino acids. Trimming shortened V by 7 bases and J by 2 bases, and 9 bases separated the two germline ends. Germline CDR1 and CDR2: SEHNR and FQNEAQ (reference sequence). The CDR3 DNA follows: TGTGCCAGCATCCCGGGAGCCTACAATGAGCAGTTCTTC. Protein sequence: CASIPGAYNEQFF.

The genes are TRBV6-2 or TRBV6-3 and TRBJ2-3; 8 bases line up with TRBD1. J was trimmed by 7 bases and V by 5 bases; bases with no gene match: 8. The CDR3 totals 14 residues. Per germline, CDR1 MNHEY and CDR2 SVGEGT. CDR3 sequence (DNA): TGTGCCAGCAGTCAAGGGACAGGTCAAAATACGCAGTATTTT. Protein sequence: CASSQGTGQNTQYF.

The rearrangement joins TRBV4-2 to TRBJ2-3; the match to TRBD1 covers 7 bases. CDR3 length: 15 amino acids. After removal of 2 bases from V and 3 bases from J, the junction contained 5 bases not matched to a gene. The germline CDR1 and CDR2 sequences are LGHNA and YNFKEQ. CDR3 nucleotides: TGTGCCAGCAGCCAACAAGGGGGCGTGACAGATACGCAGTATTTT. It encodes CASSQQGGVTDTQYF.

This clonotype appeared a few times. The CDR3 region has the DNA TGTGCCAGCAGCCGTGACAGTTTTAACTATGGCTACACCTTC. Encoded protein: CASSRDSFNYGYTF. The chain combines TRBV6-1 with TRBJ1-2, with a tentative D call TRBD1 (5 bases). CDR3 size: 14 residues. Germline CDR1 and CDR2: MNHNS and SASEGT. The V and J ends lost 6 bases and 1 base respectively, with 12 bases between them.

The chain employs TRBV7-9 and TRBJ1-2; D remains ambiguous. Germline assignment: CDR1 SEHNR and CDR2 FQNEAQ (reference sequence). CDR3 size: 14 residues. With 0 bases removed from V and 4 bases from J, the gap between germline ends came to 9 bases. The CDR3 sequence is CASSLALETYGYTF. In DNA, the CDR3 is TGTGCCAGCAGCTTAGCGTTAGAAACCTATGGCTACACCTTC.

This clonotype appeared a few times. The chain carries TRBV7-3 and TRBJ2-1; the D is unclear. The CDR3 extends over 15 amino acids. Trimming shortened V by 6 bases and J by 4 bases, and 16 bases separated the two germline ends. Looked up from germline, CDR1 is SGHTA and CDR2 is FQGTGA. In DNA form, the CDR3 reads TGTGCCAGCAGTATTGGGGATTCAAGATACAATGAGCAGTTCTTC. It encodes CASSIGDSRYNEQFF.

The rearrangement links TRBV6-6 to TRBJ2-4; D gene uncertain. Germline loops: CDR1 MNHNY, CDR2 SVGAGI (reference sequence). The V end lost 4 bases, the J end lost 6 bases, and 10 bases lay between the germline ends. The CDR3 has 13 amino acids. CDR3 in amino acids: CASSSRALNIQYF. The DNA for the CDR3 is TGTGCCAGCAGTTCACGGGCCCTAAACATTCAGTACTTC.

The V gene is TRBV12-3 or TRBV12-4, the J gene TRBJ2-1; the D call may be TRBD1 or TRBD2 (5 bases each). V lost 1 base and J 9 bases, leaving 10 bases between the germline ends. There are 13 residues in the CDR3. The DNA for the CDR3 is TGTGCCAGCAGTTTAGTTCGGGGCCGTGAGCAGTTCTTC. It specifies CASSLVRGREQFF.

The chain combines TRBV7-9 with TRBJ1-1, with D hard to call. The ends were cut back, 1 base at V and 1 base at J, with 7 bases in the middle. CDR1 SEHNR and CDR2 FQNEAQ come from the germline V gene (reference sequence). The CDR3 spans 14 residues. The CDR3 region has the DNA TGTGCCAGCAGCTTAGAGAGGGAGAACACTGAAGCTTTCTTT. Its protein is CASSLERENTEAFF.

The chain combines TRBV7-9 with TRBJ2-5; 8 positions match TRBD1. The CDR3 spans 15 residues. V dropped 1 base and J dropped 3; count of bases not matched to a gene: 4. Germline-derived CDR1 and CDR2 are SEHNR and FQNEAQ (reference sequence). In DNA form, the CDR3 reads TGTGCCAGCAGCTTAGACAGGGGGGACGAAGAGACCCAGTACTTC. Protein: CASSLDRGDEETQYF.

J is TRBJ1-4 and V is TRBV4-2; TRBD1 matches at 8 bases. Germline CDR1 is LGHNA and CDR2 is YNFKEQ. The trim removed 0 bases at V and 7 bases at J, leaving 7 bases unmatched. This CDR3 contains 16 residues. The CDR3: CASSQDQGALGEKLFF. CDR3 DNA sequence: TGTGCCAGCAGCCAAGACCAGGGGGCCCTGGGTGAAAAACTGTTTTTT.

The chain has TRBV12-3 or TRBV12-4 and TRBJ1-3; D gene uncertain. There are 13 residues in the CDR3. V lost 3 bases, J lost 4 bases, and 7 bases lay in between. CDR3 DNA sequence: TGTGCCAGCAGTTTCGCAGGAGGAAACACCATATATTTT. Protein product: CASSFAGGNTIYF.

CDR3 sequence reads: CASSLRASGRSTDTQYF. Here the CDR3 DNA reads TGTGCCAGCAGCTTAAGGGCTAGCGGGCGTTCCACAGATACGCAGTATTTT. The chain uses TRBV11-1 and TRBJ2-3; 8 bases map to TRBD2. CDR3 size: 17 residues. Germline trimming cut 2 bases from V and 2 bases from J; bases unmatched to any gene: 9. Germline V gene sequence: CDR1 SGHAT, CDR2 FQDESV (reference sequence).

CDR3 coding DNA: TGTGCCATCAGTGAACAAAACAGGTTAACAGATACGCAGTATTTT. Its protein product is CAISEQNRLTDTQYF. J is TRBJ2-3 and V is TRBV10-3, with a weak D call TRBD1 (5 bases). CDR3 length: 15 amino acids. The germline V gene has CDR1 ENHRY and CDR2 SYGVKD. Trimming cost V 3 bases and J 3 bases, with 13 bases left between them.

CDR3 coding DNA: TGTGCCAGCCTAGCGGGGGTGTCACGAGATACGCAGTATTTT. This sequence encodes CASLAGVSRDTQYF. The J gene is TRBJ2-3, the V gene TRBV7-2, with 10 bases that match TRBD2. Germline lookup yields CDR1 SGHTA and CDR2 FQGNSA. J gave up 5 bases and V 8 bases, and 7 bases lay outside the gene matches. The CDR3 has 14 residues.

The CDR3 DNA reads as TGTGCCAGCAGCTTACAGCGGAGGGGGGGACTCTTACTTACTTTCACAGATACGCAGTATTTT. Protein product: CASSLQRRGGLLLTFTDTQYF. This chain connects TRBV11-1 to TRBJ2-3, with a possible D match to TRBD2 (7 bases). CDR3 length: 21 amino acids. Germline V gene sequence: CDR1 SGHAT, CDR2 FQDESV (reference sequence). With 2 bases removed from V and 2 bases from J, the gap between germline ends came to 29 bases.